Reported below is one T cell receptor (beta chain). Participants were aged about 18 to 90 years, lived in around 22 US areas, and enrolled virtually. Cohort allocation depended upon clinical history that participants reported. Recovery among Cohort 3 donors was established by two negative PCRs, clearance, or symptom resolution. CDR1 and CDR2 (germline): SGDLS, YYNGEE. V was cut by 8 bases and J by 3 bases, with 11 bases left in between. This CDR3 comprises 12 residues. The entry originates in a study of blood T cell repertoires in COVID-19. In the study's own analysis: Quantification of nucleated cells was approximated via reference gene primer amplification. Measured with immunoSEQ multiplex PCR; TCRdb has only the in-frame clones, and not every one. The DNA was the basis for D and trimming; V, J and clone size are from that table. The table shows about 410,000 clones, with about 90% occurring only once.

Source material: PBMCs or T cells enriched from blood (not recorded which). The source of this sequence is a man in his late teens or twenties who had recovered from COVID-19. The chain carries TRBV9 and TRBJ1-1; the D gene is possibly TRBD1 (5 bases). In DNA form, the CDR3 reads TGTGCCAGTGGAGGGACCGACACTGAAGCTTTCTTT. It codes for CASGGTDTEAFF.